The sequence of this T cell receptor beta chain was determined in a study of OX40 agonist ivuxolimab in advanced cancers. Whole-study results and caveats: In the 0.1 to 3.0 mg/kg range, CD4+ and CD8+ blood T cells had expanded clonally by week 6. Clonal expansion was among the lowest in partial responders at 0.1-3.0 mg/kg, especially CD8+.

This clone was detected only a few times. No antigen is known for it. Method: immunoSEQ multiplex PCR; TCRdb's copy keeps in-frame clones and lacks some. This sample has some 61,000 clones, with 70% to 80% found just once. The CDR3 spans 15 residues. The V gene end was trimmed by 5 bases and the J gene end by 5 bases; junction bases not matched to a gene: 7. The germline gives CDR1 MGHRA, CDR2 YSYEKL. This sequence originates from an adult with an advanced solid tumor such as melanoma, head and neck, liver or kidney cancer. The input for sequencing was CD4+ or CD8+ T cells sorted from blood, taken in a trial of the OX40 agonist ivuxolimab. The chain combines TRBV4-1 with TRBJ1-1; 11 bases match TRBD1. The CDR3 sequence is CASSDPGQGVTEAFF. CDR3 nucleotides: TGCGCCAGCAGCGACCCGGGACAGGGGGTAACTGAAGCTTTCTTT.